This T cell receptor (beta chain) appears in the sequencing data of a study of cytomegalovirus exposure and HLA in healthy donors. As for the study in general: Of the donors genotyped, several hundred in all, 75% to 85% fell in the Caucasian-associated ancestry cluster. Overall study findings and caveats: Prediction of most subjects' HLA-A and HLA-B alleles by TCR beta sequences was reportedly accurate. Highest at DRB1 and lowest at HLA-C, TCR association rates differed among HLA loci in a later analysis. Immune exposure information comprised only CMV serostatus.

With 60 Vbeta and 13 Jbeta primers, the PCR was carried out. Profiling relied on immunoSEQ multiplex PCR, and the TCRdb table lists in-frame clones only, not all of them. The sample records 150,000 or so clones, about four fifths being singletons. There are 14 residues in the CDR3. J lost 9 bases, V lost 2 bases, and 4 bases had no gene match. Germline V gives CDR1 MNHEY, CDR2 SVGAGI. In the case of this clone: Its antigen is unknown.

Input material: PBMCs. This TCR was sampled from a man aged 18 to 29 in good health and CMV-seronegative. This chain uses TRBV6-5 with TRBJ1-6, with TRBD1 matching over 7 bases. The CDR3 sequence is CASSYLAGGSPLHF. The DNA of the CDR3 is TGTGCCAGCAGTTACCTGGCAGGGGGTTCACCCCTCCACTTT.